This TCR beta chain comes out of a study of OX40 agonist ivuxolimab in advanced cancers. Sequencing was performed with immunoSEQ multiplex PCR; in TCRdb, only in-frame clones are kept and a portion is missing. The table includes 70,000 or so clones, about four fifths detected once. Points from the study as a whole: The antigen specificity of the peripheral T cells (those that were expanded) was not determined. Normalized T-cell clonal expansion was also low in a subset of nonresponders.

As for this clone: What it binds is unknown.

From germline, CDR1 is SQVTM and CDR2 ANQGSEA. Trimming took off 4 bases at V and 1 base at J, with 7 bases between the two ends. There are 12 residues in the CDR3. Prior autoimmune disease or systemic immunosuppression barred patients. The chain couples TRBV29-1 to TRBJ1-1; D uncertain. The origin of this receptor is an adult with an advanced solid tumor such as melanoma, head and neck, liver or kidney cancer. The sample was CD4+ or CD8+ T cells sorted from blood, taken in a trial of the OX40 agonist ivuxolimab. CDR3 region: CSVGSQNTEAFF. The CDR3 nucleotides are TGCAGCGTTGGCTCACAGAACACTGAAGCTTTCTTT.